The clone carrying this T cell receptor beta chain was recorded many times. The source of the sample is a study of T cells in Graves' hyperthyroidism and ophthalmopathy. Amplification of TCR beta CDR3 regions was performed using RNA transcripts as template. Primed by the HTBI set, a first-round RT-PCR was run on the TCR CDR3. TCRdb called the multiplex PCR reads again in MiXCR, with one record for every CDR3 protein. The table lists hundreds of thousands of distinct CDR3 sequences, 14% of them singletons. Germline assignment: CDR1 SNHLY and CDR2 FYNNEI. The CDR3 covers 15 residues. Germline trimming cut 4 bases from V and 4 bases from J; bases unmatched to any gene: 2.

The specimen was blood. The TCR sequence derives from a woman aged 40 to 49 with Graves' hyperthyroidism. This chain joins TRBV2 and TRBJ2-1, with TRBD2 identical over 12 bases. The CDR3 coding sequence is TGTGCCAGCAGTGGGCTAGCGGGAGGGTACAATGAGCAGTTCTTC. It translates to CASSGLAGGYNEQFF. The complete variable domain, with remaining parts taken from reference TRBV2 and TRBJ2-1, reads EPEVTQTPSHQVTQMGQEVILRCVPISNHLYFYWYRQILGQKVEFLVSFYNNEISEKSEIFDDQFSVERPDGSNFTLKIRSTKLEDSAMYFCASSGLAGGYNEQFFGPGTRLTVL.